This entry is about one T cell receptor beta chain. The table lists this clonotype with a few counts. Its specific antigen is unknown. Per-base quality was not reported, and no clone a single base away is much larger than it. The data were taken from a study of regulatory T cells in long-lasting Graves disease (dated by TCRdb to 2020 to 2022). For context, the study as a whole: Newly diagnosed Graves' disease patients had taken antithyroid drugs for less than 3 months. Peripheral blood TCR sequencing and RNA sequencing compared persistent Graves' disease patients with newly diagnosed Graves' disease patients. The study was conducted in China and was registered as a clinical trial. A total of around 35 samples underwent TCR sequencing: 13 from persistent and roughly 20 from newly diagnosed Graves' disease patients. Overall results and qualifications from the work: The small sample size was acknowledged by the authors as a limitation that may reduce accuracy. Preferential use of TRBV28, TRBJ1-2 and TRBJ2-5 was observed in persistent disease, whereas TRBV20-1 and TRBJ2-1 were favored in newly diagnosed disease. Because the primary lesion, thyroid tissue, could not be accessed, the study looked at peripheral blood alone. A larger number of public clonotypes was shared among persistent patients (over 2,500) than among newly diagnosed patients (approximately 930). Only the TCR beta chain was sequenced and analyzed. Compared with newly diagnosed patients, persistent Graves' disease patients had lower TCR Shannon entropy and fewer highly expanded clones, which suggests clonal expansion.

This specimen's time point label, interpreted: newly diagnosed GD, antithyroid drugs for less than 3 months. For both TCR sequencing and RNA sequencing, RNA was extracted from PBMCs using TRIzol. The diagnosis of Graves' disease followed American Thyroid Association guidelines. Patients were recruited from an endocrinology department in Xi'an, China. Each patient gave about 9.1 milliliters of peripheral blood, collected in an EDTA anticoagulant tube. PBMCs were isolated by Ficoll Paque Plus density gradient separation without further T cell sorting. An Agilent 2100 Bioanalyzer and agarose gel were used to check RNA quality, while a NanoDrop 2000 measured RNA concentration. There are 15 amino acids in the CDR3, from cysteine to phenylalanine inclusive. The kept DNA is CDR3 alone, 45 bases in frame from the first base. CDR1 and CDR2, looked up from the germline V gene, are SGHTA and FQGNSA. A distance of 22 bases separates the germline ends of V and J, which lose 5 bases and 10 bases respectively.

The library was obtained by multiplex PCR. The sequencing machine was an Illumina HiSeq 4000. TCR beta libraries were built with iRepertoire HTBI primers and Arm-PCR amplification of CDR3 regions. Gel purification was performed on PCR products prior to sequencing. As for the authors' bioinformatics: Gene usage analysis of CDR3 amino acid clonotypes relied on the roughly 60 TRBV and over 13 TRBJ segments identified across samples. COPE and FqMerger were used to merge the filtered high-quality paired reads into contigs. BLAST was used to align contigs to IMGT TRBV, TRBD and TRBJ reference genes, and CDR3 was defined according to IMGT. Any clonotype with a frequency above 0.1% was counted as a highly expanded clone. Repertoire diversity was measured by Shannon entropy, and V-J evenness by the Gini coefficient. Public clonotypes were defined as clonotypes shared by more than one individual. TCRdb cleaned the public reads at Q25 with fastp, built clones with MiXCR and kept in-frame beta chains. Records with the same CDR3 protein are collapsed into one entry carrying the most frequent genes and DNA. Clone size and V and J calls follow TCRdb, not the original study. Across this sample there are about 530,000 distinct CDR3 sequences, with 15% to 20% seen only once. The ten largest account for 20% to 25% of the sample.

The same sample was also used in a study of T cells in Graves' hyperthyroidism and ophthalmopathy. As the second study states: Stable Graves' hyperthyroidism was defined as the absence of progression to ophthalmopathy over 18 months of follow-up. Hyperthyroidism patients were aged 18 to 65 years and newly diagnosed, with disease duration of less than 2 months. Patients with uncontrolled infections, other autoimmune diseases, pregnancy or lactation were excluded. Diagnoses relied on clinical symptoms, serum thyroxine and TRAb, thyroid ultrasound and orbital computed tomography. The TCR CDR3 was subjected to a first round of RT-PCR using the HTBI primer set and the Qiagen OneStep RT-PCR kit. Blood samples also contained most of the expanded thyroid clonotypes (frequency above 0.001), which suggests that blood repertoires may reflect thyroid immune responses. Ophthalmopathy was separated from stable hyperthyroidism by a 13 V-J signature model, with over 85% sensitivity and about 81% specificity obtained in cross-validation and 80%/75% obtained in testing. In validation, progression to ophthalmopathy was predicted by the model with 70.59% sensitivity and approximately 78% specificity, a median of 6.5 months before onset. A discovery cohort of around 98 patients, roughly 43 with Graves' ophthalmopathy and 55 to 65 with stable Graves' hyperthyroidism, was used to find distinguishing TCR V-J signatures. Whether ophthalmopathy could be predicted prospectively was tested in an independent validation cohort made up of under 20 hyperthyroidism patients plus 17 patients who later progressed to ophthalmopathy. The approximately 90 discovery patients were randomly split 7:3 into training and test sets. In roughly six Graves' hyperthyroidism patients, the study also compared T-cell repertoires from thyroid tissue with T-cell repertoires from blood. After blood sampling, hyperthyroidism patients were treated with methimazole at a starting dose of 30 mg daily, and ophthalmopathy patients were treated with high-dose intravenous methylprednisolone. Libraries were constructed in a second round of multiplex PCR, after which size selection and purification were carried out. Sequencing of the libraries was done on an Illumina HiSeq2000 using paired-end 100 bp reads. Raw data were processed with SOAPnuke, discarding reads with adapters, uncalled bases, mean Phred below 15, or no exact constant-primer or identifier match. COPE v1.2.5 was used to merge high-quality paired reads, and clonotypes were defined as unique nucleotide sequences. Clonotypes were aligned to IMGT TRBV, TRBD and TRBJ reference segments using MiTCR v1.1. Analysis was restricted to V-J combinations with a frequency above 0.0001, which covered roughly 99% of repertoires. A TCS score was defined as the ratio of F50 (clonal expansion) to E x V (chaos), with BLOSUM62-based TCRdist applied between CDR3 peptides within each V-J. Welch's t-statistics and random forest reduced 500 to 550 V-J features to around 14, which were used in a naive Bayes classifier (R e1071). Sample size was not statistically predetermined, and blinding of investigators to group allocation was not performed. The paper describes TCR Vbeta CDR3 sequencing of roughly 130 peripheral blood samples, made up of approximately 40 ophthalmopathy patients, roughly 80 hyperthyroidism patients and about 17 progressor patients.

The sequencing here drew on peripheral blood mononuclear cells (PBMCs), taken at new diagnosis, from a patient treated with antithyroid drugs. Recombination linked TRBV7-2 to TRBJ2-3; the D gene is perhaps TRBD1, from 7 matching bases. The origin of this receptor is a middle-aged woman with Graves disease. Donor details come from another sample of the same person, matched by shared clones. The sequence in DNA is TGTGCCAGCAGCCCTACAGGGGCGGAGGGGGGCCCGCAGTATTTT. The encoded protein is CASSPTGAEGGPQYF. Extended through the reference TRBV7-2 and TRBJ2-3 proteins, this CDR3 yields the full variable domain: GAGVSQSPSNKVTEKGKDVELRCDPISGHTALYWYRQSLGQGLEFLIYFQGNSAPDKSGLPSDRFSAERTGGSVSTLTIQRTQQEDSAVYLCASSPTGAEGGPQYFGPGTRLTVL.